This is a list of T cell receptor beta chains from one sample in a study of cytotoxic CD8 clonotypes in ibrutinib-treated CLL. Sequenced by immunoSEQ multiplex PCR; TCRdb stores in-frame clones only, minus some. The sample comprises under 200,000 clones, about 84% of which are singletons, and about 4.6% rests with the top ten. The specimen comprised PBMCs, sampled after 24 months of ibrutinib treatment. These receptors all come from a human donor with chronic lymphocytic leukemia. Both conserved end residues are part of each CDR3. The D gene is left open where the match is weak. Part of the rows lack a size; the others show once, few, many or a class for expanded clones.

cdr3_aa: CASSYSGQGYGYTF
cdr3_nt: TGTGCCAGCAGTTACTCGGGGCAGGGGTATGGCTACACCTTC
d_call: -
clone_size: -
cdr3_length: 14
j_call: TRBJ1-2
v_call: TRBV6-5

cdr3_aa: CAISDNSYNEQFF
cdr3_nt: TGTGCCATCAGTGATAACAGCTACAATGAGCAGTTCTTC
d_call: -
clone_size: -
cdr3_length: 13
j_call: TRBJ2-1
v_call: TRBV10-3

cdr3_aa: CASSINYSNQPQHF
cdr3_nt: TGTGCCAGTAGTATCAACTATAGCAATCAGCCCCAGCATTTT
d_call: -
clone_size: once
cdr3_length: 14
j_call: TRBJ1-5
v_call: TRBV19

cdr3_aa: CASSLGSDSPLHF
cdr3_nt: TGTGCCAGCAGCTTAGGTTCGGATTCACCCCTCCACTTT
d_call: -
clone_size: -
cdr3_length: 13
j_call: TRBJ1-6
v_call: TRBV7-8

cdr3_aa: CASSLDRGNTEAFF
cdr3_nt: TGCGCCAGCAGCTTGGACAGGGGGAACACTGAAGCTTTCTTT
d_call: TRBD1
clone_size: -
cdr3_length: 14
j_call: TRBJ1-1
v_call: TRBV5-1

cdr3_aa: CASSIGAGRSNQPQHF
cdr3_nt: TGTGCCAGTAGTATAGGGGCAGGGCGTAGCAATCAGCCCCAGCATTTT
d_call: -
clone_size: once
cdr3_length: 16
j_call: TRBJ1-5
v_call: TRBV19

cdr3_aa: CASSMQGATDTQYF
cdr3_nt: TGTGCCAGTAGTATGCAGGGGGCGACAGATACGCAGTATTTT
d_call: TRBD1
clone_size: -
cdr3_length: 14
j_call: TRBJ2-3
v_call: TRBV19

cdr3_aa: CASSLRGQVVNTEAFF
cdr3_nt: TGTGCCAGCAGTTTAAGGGGGCAGGTGGTGAACACTGAAGCTTTCTTT
d_call: TRBD1
clone_size: -
cdr3_length: 16
j_call: TRBJ1-1
v_call: TRBV27

cdr3_aa: CASSLLSRGREYTGELFF
cdr3_nt: TGTGCCAGCAGCCTCTTATCCCGAGGGCGGGAGTACACCGGGGAGCTGTTTTTT
d_call: TRBD2
clone_size: -
cdr3_length: 18
j_call: TRBJ2-2
v_call: TRBV7-6

cdr3_aa: CASSFWLAGGGTNEQFF
cdr3_nt: TGTGCCAGCAGTTTTTGGCTAGCGGGAGGTGGGACCAATGAGCAGTTCTTC
d_call: TRBD2
clone_size: -
cdr3_length: 17
j_call: TRBJ2-1
v_call: TRBV28

cdr3_aa: CASSARTDYNEQFF
cdr3_nt: TGTGCCAGCAGTGCGAGGACAGACTACAATGAGCAGTTCTTC
d_call: -
clone_size: -
cdr3_length: 14
j_call: TRBJ2-1
v_call: TRBV27

cdr3_aa: CASSSQGFANEQYF
cdr3_nt: TGTGCCAGCAGTTCTCAGGGGTTCGCGAACGAGCAGTACTTC
d_call: -
clone_size: -
cdr3_length: 14
j_call: TRBJ2-7
v_call: TRBV7-2